Below, 11 T cell receptor beta chains from the same sample are listed, as sequenced in a study of T cells in Graves' hyperthyroidism and ophthalmopathy (dated 2019 in TCRdb). The library was built by means of multiplex PCR. The data were produced on an Illumina HiSeq 2000. The TCR beta CDR3 regions were amplified from the RNA transcripts. The TCR CDR3 was subjected to a first round of RT-PCR using the HTBI primer set and the Qiagen OneStep RT-PCR kit. TCRdb trimmed public reads at Q25 via fastp, called clones via MiXCR and kept in-frame beta chains. Every entry covers one CDR3 protein and lists the most common genes and DNA from its rows. The sample profile shows about 290,000 distinct CDR3 sequences; around 19% of them were found once. The top ten clones comprise about two fifths of the sample. Sequencing input: blood. The receptors stem from a man over 45 with Graves' ophthalmopathy.

The chain has TRBV15 and TRBJ2-5; 7 nucleotides line up with TRBD1. J was trimmed by 4 bases and V by 1 base; bases with no gene match: 9. Per germline, CDR1 LNHNV and CDR2 YYDKDF (reference sequence). The CDR3 has 16 residues. The CDR3 sequence is CATSRGGGASRETQYF. CDR3 coding DNA: TGTGCCACCAGCAGAGGAGGGGGCGCAAGTCGAGAGACCCAGTACTTC.

The CDR3 loop reads CASSDMAIQPQHF. As DNA, the CDR3 is TGTGCCAGCAGTGATATGGCAATTCAGCCCCAGCATTTT. J is TRBJ1-5 and V is TRBV6-1; D is unclear. Germline V lookup: CDR1 MNHNS, CDR2 SASEGT. Between the trimmed V and J ends, which lost 3 bases and 6 bases, there was a span of 9 bases. CDR3 length equals 13 residues.

Points on this clonotype: This may arise from a read error, as a much more abundant clone is one base away. The chain has TRBV5-1 and TRBJ2-2, with D possibly matching TRBD2 (6 bases). The CDR3 loop spans 14 amino acids. Germline lookup yields CDR1 SGHRS and CDR2 YFSETQ. The CDR3 DNA reads as TGCGCCAGTTTCCAGGGAGGCAACACCGGGGAGCTGTCTTTT. Encoded protein: CASFQGGNTGELSF.

V gene TRBV4-1 combines with J gene TRBJ2-5; the D gene is possibly TRBD2 (7 bases). V lost 0 bases to trimming and J lost 7 bases, with 15 bases between them. The CDR3 is made up of 15 amino acids. The germline V gene encodes CDR1 MGHRA and CDR2 YSYEKL. The CDR3: CASSQDLGGGGTQYF. The CDR3 DNA sequence: TGCGCCAGCAGCCAAGATCTCGGCGGGGGCGGGACCCAGTACTTC.

This chain joins TRBV10-1 and TRBJ2-5, with D uncertain. The V gene's germline CDR1 is WNHNN and CDR2 SYGVQD (reference sequence). The CDR3 consists of 13 residues. Trimming removed 2 bases at V and 1 base at J, with 5 bases between. CDR3 protein: CASSESFQETQYF. CDR3 DNA sequence: TGCGCCAGCAGTGAGAGCTTCCAAGAGACCCAGTACTTC.

This clonotype has ten or more counts. The chain employs TRBV5-1 and TRBJ1-1; D might be TRBD1 (6 bases). The V end was cut by 4 bases, the J end by 1 base, with 14 bases between. The CDR3 sequence is 15 residues long. Germline V lookup: CDR1 SGHRS, CDR2 YFSETQ. CDR3 residues: CASSNPGHQNTEAFF. The DNA for the CDR3 is TGCGCCAGCAGCAACCCGGGACACCAGAACACTGAAGCTTTCTTT.

The chain uses TRBV10-3 and TRBJ2-5; 10 bases are shared with TRBD2. Germline V lookup: CDR1 ENHRY, CDR2 SYGVKD. After removal of 10 bases from V and 4 bases from J, the junction contained 12 bases not matched to a gene. The CDR3 sequence is 15 residues long. CDR3 in DNA: TGTGCCACCTTCAGCGGGAGGGCCCTCGGAGAGACCCAGTACTTC. As protein: CATFSGRALGETQYF.

The chain uses TRBV24-1 and TRBJ2-1, with D possibly being TRBD1 or TRBD2 (5 bases each). Germline assignment: CDR1 KGHDR and CDR2 SFDVKD. This CDR3 has 16 residues. V dropped 4 bases and J dropped 5 bases, with 17 bases sitting between them. This chain's CDR3 is CATSDPGPRAHNEQFF. Here the CDR3 DNA reads TGTGCCACCAGTGACCCGGGACCCAGAGCCCACAATGAGCAGTTCTTC.

The chain combines TRBV20-1 with TRBJ2-3; tentatively, D is TRBD1 (5 bases). The length of the CDR3 is 12 residues. Germline V gene data show CDR1 as DFQATT and CDR2 as SNEGSKA (reference sequence). Trimming left V 5 bases short and J 4 bases short, with 10 bases between. The CDR3 loop is CSARSRADTQYF. The CDR3 bases are TGCAGTGCTCGTAGCAGGGCAGATACGCAGTATTTT.

This clonotype has ten or more counts. The V call is TRBV12-3 or TRBV12-4, the J call TRBJ1-1; D is unclear. The germline V and J ends were trimmed by 5 bases and 3 bases, with 10 bases remaining between them. The CDR3 consists of 13 residues. The CDR3 region is CASSKGSYTEAFF. The DNA for the CDR3 is TGTGCCAGCAGTAAAGGGAGCTACACTGAAGCTTTCTTT.

Only a few counts were recorded for this clonotype. The gene calls are TRBV27 and TRBJ2-2, with 7 bases that match TRBD2. Germline CDR1 reads MNHEY; CDR2 reads SMNVEV (reference sequence). The J segment lost 1 base and the V segment lost 3 bases, leaving 14 bases of the junction unmatched. This CDR3 has 19 residues. CDR3: CASSFFAKSSSGNTGELFF. As DNA, the CDR3 is TGTGCCAGCAGTTTTTTTGCCAAATCGTCTAGCGGGAACACCGGGGAGCTGTTTTTT.